A single sample gave rise to the 8 T cell receptor beta chains below, sequenced in a study of monozygotic twins with inflammatory bowel disease. TCRdb reanalyzed the 5' RACE reads, giving one entry per CDR3 protein sequence and no DNA. This repertoire comprises approximately 400,000 distinct CDR3 sequences; its ten largest clones make up just over 2.5%. The sequencing input was blood. These TCRs come from a human donor with ulcerative colitis or Crohn's disease, or a healthy co-twin of an affected twin (not recorded which).

The chain recombines TRBV19 with TRBJ1-2; TCRdb calls TRBD1, which cannot be checked without DNA. This CDR3 region has 13 residues. The germline V gene encodes CDR1 LNHDA and CDR2 SQIVND (reference sequence). CDR3 protein: CASSIGQDYGYTF.

V and J are TRBV3-1 and TRBJ2-7; no DNA is available, so the TRBD2 call from TCRdb remains unchecked. The CDR3 sequence is 15 residues long. Germline V lookup: CDR1 LGHDT, CDR2 YNNKEL (reference sequence). CDR3 region: CASSQGLAGPYEQYF.

J is TRBJ1-2 and V is TRBV5-1. Germline-derived CDR1 and CDR2 are SGHRS and YFSETQ. The CDR3 contains 14 residues. The CDR3 loop reads CASSLAGSNYGYTF.

This chain links TRBV6-1 with TRBJ1-3; the D call from TCRdb, TRBD1, cannot be confirmed without DNA. Germline V lookup: CDR1 MNHNS, CDR2 SASEGT. This CDR3 is 14 amino acids long. The CDR3 here is CASRVGAHGNTIYF.

The J gene is TRBJ2-2, the V gene TRBV20-1; the TCRdb call, TRBD2, lacks DNA for checking. The CDR3 sequence is 16 residues long. CDR1 and CDR2 (germline): DFQATT, SNEGSKA (reference sequence). The CDR3 sequence is CSARDPGLAGTGELFF.

The V call is TRBV6-5, the J call TRBJ1-6; TCRdb gives TRBD1 as the D gene, but with no DNA this cannot be confirmed. This CDR3 is built from 16 residues. Germline CDR1 and CDR2: MNHEY and SVGAGI. CDR3 amino acids: CASSSSSTGTSSPLHF.

The gene calls are TRBV25-1 and TRBJ1-6. CDR3 size: 16 residues. Germline values: CDR1 MGHDK, CDR2 SYGVNS. The CDR3 here is CASRGLDRVLDSPLHF. The full variable domain, with the rest looked up from reference TRBV25-1 and TRBJ1-6, is EADIYQTPRYLVIGTGKKITLECSQTMGHDKMYWYQQDPGMELHLIHYSYGVNSTEKGDLSSESTVSRIRTEHFPLTLESARPSHTSQYLCASRGLDRVLDSPLHFGNGTRLTVT.

The chain employs TRBV6-2 or TRBV6-3 and TRBJ2-2; TCRdb returns TRBD1, unconfirmable since there is no DNA. This CDR3 has 15 residues. Looked up from germline, CDR1 is MNHEY and CDR2 is SVGEGT. CDR3 sequence reads: CASTVTGWNAGELFF.